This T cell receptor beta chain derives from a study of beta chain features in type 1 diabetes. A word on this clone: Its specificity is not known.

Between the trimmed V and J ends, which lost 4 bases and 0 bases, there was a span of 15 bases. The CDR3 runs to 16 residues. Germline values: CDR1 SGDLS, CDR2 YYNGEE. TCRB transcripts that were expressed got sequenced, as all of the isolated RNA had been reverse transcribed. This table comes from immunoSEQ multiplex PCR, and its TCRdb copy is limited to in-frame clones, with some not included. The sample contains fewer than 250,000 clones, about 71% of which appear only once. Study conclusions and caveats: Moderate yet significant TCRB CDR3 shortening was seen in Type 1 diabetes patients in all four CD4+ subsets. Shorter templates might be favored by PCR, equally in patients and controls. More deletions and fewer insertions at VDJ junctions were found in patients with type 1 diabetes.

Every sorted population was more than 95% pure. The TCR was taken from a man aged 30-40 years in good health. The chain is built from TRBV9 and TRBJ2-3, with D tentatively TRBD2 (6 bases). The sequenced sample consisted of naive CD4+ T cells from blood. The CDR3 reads CASSSGGAGSTDTQYF. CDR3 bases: TGTGCCAGCAGCTCTGGCGGGGCGGGTAGCACAGATACGCAGTATTTT.